This TCR beta chain was found in a study of blood T cell repertoires in COVID-19. Trimming took 1 base from V and 3 from J, leaving 10 bases between them. The CDR3 is 15 residues long. The germline V gene encodes CDR1 MNHNY and CDR2 SVGAGI (reference sequence). The assay was immunoSEQ multiplex PCR, and TCRdb's table has in-frame clones only and misses some. The sample lists 150,000 to 200,000 clones; roughly four fifths were seen once. The chain has TRBV6-6 and TRBJ2-1, with D possibly TRBD2 on 6 matching bases. This sequence originates from a woman between 65 and 79 years old with COVID-19, enrolled during active disease. Source material: peripheral blood. This CDR3 is CASSYFGSLYNEQFF. In nucleotides, the CDR3 is TGTGCCAGCAGTTACTTCGGGAGTCTCTACAATGAGCAGTTCTTC.